This T cell receptor (beta chain) was recovered during a study of shared clonotypes between healthy human individuals. Findings and limits, study-wide: Naive CD4 clonotypes overlapped across a handful of donors at roughly 5.1%. The four-donor shared clonotypes exceeded non-shared clonotypes in generation probability, with non-shared ones scoring lower.

The CDR3 runs to 12 residues. The V end lost 7 bases, the J end lost 7 bases, and 12 bases lay between the germline ends. The germline V gene has CDR1 SGHDT and CDR2 YYEEEE. CD45RO-negative CD8 cells positively selected for CCR7 made up the naive population, which excluded terminally differentiated effector memory CD45RA+ cells. Profiling relied on immunoSEQ multiplex PCR, and the TCRdb table lists in-frame clones only, not all of them. The sample lists fewer than 850,000 clones; 90% to 98% were seen once. Notes on this clone: Its antigen remains unknown.

This TCR derives from a young man in good health. Material for sequencing was naive CD8+ T cells sorted from blood. This chain links TRBV5-6 with TRBJ1-5; D gene unclear. This CDR3 is CASSEGDQPQHF. In DNA form, the CDR3 reads TGTGCCAGCTCGGAGGGTGACCAGCCCCAGCATTTT.